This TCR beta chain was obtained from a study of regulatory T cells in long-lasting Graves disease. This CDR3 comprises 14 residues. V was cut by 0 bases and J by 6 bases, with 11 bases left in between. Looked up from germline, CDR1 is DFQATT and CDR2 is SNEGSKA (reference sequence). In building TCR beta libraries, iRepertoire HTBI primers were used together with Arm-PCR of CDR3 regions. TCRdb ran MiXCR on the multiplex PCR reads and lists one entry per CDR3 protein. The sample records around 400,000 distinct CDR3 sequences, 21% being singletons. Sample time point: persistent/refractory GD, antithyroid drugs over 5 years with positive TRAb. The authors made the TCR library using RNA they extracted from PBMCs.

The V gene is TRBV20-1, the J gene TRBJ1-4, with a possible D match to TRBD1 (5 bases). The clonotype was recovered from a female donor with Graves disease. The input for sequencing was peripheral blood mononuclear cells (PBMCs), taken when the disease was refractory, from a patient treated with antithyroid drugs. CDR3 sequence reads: CSARDRGAYEKLFF. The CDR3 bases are TGCAGTGCTAGAGATCGGGGCGCCTATGAAAAACTGTTTTTT.